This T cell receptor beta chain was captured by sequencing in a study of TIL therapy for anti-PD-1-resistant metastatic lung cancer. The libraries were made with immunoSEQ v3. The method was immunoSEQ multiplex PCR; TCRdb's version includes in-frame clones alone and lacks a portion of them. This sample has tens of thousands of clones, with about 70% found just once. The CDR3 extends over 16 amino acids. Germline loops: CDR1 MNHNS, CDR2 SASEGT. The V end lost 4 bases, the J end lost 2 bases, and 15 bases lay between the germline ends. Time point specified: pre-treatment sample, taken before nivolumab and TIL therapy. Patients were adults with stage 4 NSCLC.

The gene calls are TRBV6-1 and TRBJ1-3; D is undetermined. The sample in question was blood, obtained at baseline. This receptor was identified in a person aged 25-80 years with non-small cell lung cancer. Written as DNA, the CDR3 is TGTGCCAGCAGTGGATCAGACCTATTGCCTGGAAACACCATATATTTT. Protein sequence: CASSGSDLLPGNTIYF.